The present entry profiles one T cell receptor beta chain with its context. A read error may be the cause here, since a much bigger clone is one base away. The conserved phenylalanine or tryptophan normally closing the CDR3 is absent here, so this likely arose from a read error. This sample is drawn from a study of lung T cells in sarcoidosis with Löfgren's syndrome. Study information: Bronchoalveolar lavage fluid in sarcoidosis accumulates CD4+ T cells.

V lost 6 bases and J 4 bases, leaving 18 bases between the germline ends. The CDR3 is 15 residues long. Germline values: CDR1 SGHTA, CDR2 FQGNSA. TCRdb analysed the reads with MiXCR anew, one entry per CDR3 protein. The sample has roughly 63,000 distinct CDR3 sequences, around 20% seen once. The origin of this receptor is a human donor with sarcoidosis (Löfgren's syndrome or another form), or a control subject (not recorded which). The sequencing sample was made of CD4+ T cells from PBMCs. The chain links TRBV7-2 to TRBJ1-1; no firm D call. The CDR3 loop reads CASSRHSMEGTEAFL. CDR3 DNA sequence: TGTGCCAGCAGTAGACACTCGATGGAGGGCACTGAAGCTTTCCTT.